The rows below give T cell receptor beta chains drawn from one sample of a study of T cells in localized non-small cell lung cancer. The data were produced by immunoSEQ multiplex PCR, yet TCRdb's version contains in-frame clones alone and is incomplete. This sample has about 41,000 clones, with about 83% found just once. Sequences were derived from PBMCs, sampled before any cancer treatment. These receptor sequences come from a man aged 40-75 years with stage II lung adenocarcinoma. Both conserved end residues are part of each CDR3. Fields, in order: CDR3 DNA, CDR3 protein, V gene, J gene, clone size, D gene. The D gene is left open where the match is weak. The size entry is marked missing in some rows and otherwise reads once, few, many or a size class.

DNA: TGTGCCAGTTCTGGACAGGGGGGCGAGCAGTACTTC
CDR3: CASSGQGGEQYF
V: TRBV19
J: TRBJ2-7
size: -
D: TRBD1

DNA: TGTGCCAGCAGCCCTAGTGGTGGGAACGAGCAGTACTTC
CDR3: CASSPSGGNEQYF
V: TRBV7-9
J: TRBJ2-7
size: -
D: -

DNA: TGTGCCAGTAGTAGAGGGACAGGGGCCTACGAGCAGTACTTC
CDR3: CASSRGTGAYEQYF
V: TRBV19
J: TRBJ2-7
size: -
D: TRBD1

DNA: TGTGCCAGCAGGAGCGGGGGGGCAACATACAATGAGCAGTTCTTC
CDR3: CASRSGGATYNEQFF
V: TRBV7-9
J: TRBJ2-1
size: -
D: TRBD2

DNA: TGTGCTAGTGCCTTGGAGGGGGACAGTGAGCAGTTCTTC
CDR3: CASALEGDSEQFF
V: TRBV12-5
J: TRBJ2-1
size: once
D: -

DNA: TGTGCCAGCTCCCCCGGACAGCTGAACAATCAGCCCCAGCATTTT
CDR3: CASSPGQLNNQPQHF
V: TRBV2
J: TRBJ1-5
size: few
D: -

DNA: TGTGCCAGCAGCTTTACGGACAGGTCCTACGAGCAGTACTTC
CDR3: CASSFTDRSYEQYF
V: TRBV11-2
J: TRBJ2-7
size: -
D: TRBD1

DNA: TGTGCCAGCAGCGTAGGGCTCAGGGGGGTGAACACTGAAGCTTTCTTT
CDR3: CASSVGLRGVNTEAFF
V: TRBV9
J: TRBJ1-1
size: few
D: TRBD1

DNA: TGTGCCAGCAGCGTAGAGCCTAGCGGGGGGGCGAACACCGGGGAGCTGTTTTTT
CDR3: CASSVEPSGGANTGELFF
V: TRBV9
J: TRBJ2-2
size: once
D: TRBD2

DNA: TGTGCCAGCAGCTTAAGTCCAGGCCACTATGGCTACACCTTC
CDR3: CASSLSPGHYGYTF
V: TRBV7-9
J: TRBJ1-2
size: medium-sized
D: -

DNA: TGCGCCAGCAGTTCTACTAGCGGTTCCTACAATGAGCAGTTCTTC
CDR3: CASSSTSGSYNEQFF
V: TRBV5-1
J: TRBJ2-1
size: -
D: TRBD2

DNA: TGTGCCAGCCGCGGTCTAGCGGGAGTGGCCGGGGAGCTGTTTTTT
CDR3: CASRGLAGVAGELFF
V: TRBV4-2
J: TRBJ2-2
size: once
D: TRBD2

DNA: TGTGCCAGCAGCCGTTGGGAGCGCCACAATGAGCAGTTCTTC
CDR3: CASSRWERHNEQFF
V: TRBV5-6
J: TRBJ2-1
size: -
D: -

DNA: TGTGCCAGCAGTCCGCAAGCGGGGGGGCTCGACAATGAGCAGTTCTTC
CDR3: CASSPQAGGLDNEQFF
V: TRBV27
J: TRBJ2-1
size: -
D: TRBD2

DNA: TGTGCCAGCAGCGTCCCGAGGGGGGGACCGAAAATCTCTGGGGCCAACGTCCTGACTTTC
CDR3: CASSVPRGGPKISGANVLTF
V: TRBV9
J: TRBJ2-6
size: -
D: -

DNA: TGTGCCAGCAGCTTAGAGTCCACAGATACGCAGTATTTT
CDR3: CASSLESTDTQYF
V: TRBV7-6
J: TRBJ2-3
size: -
D: -

DNA: TGTGCCATCAGTGAGTCGGGTTTAGAGGCAACGACCCTGGGGACTGAAGCTTTCTTT
CDR3: CAISESGLEATTLGTEAFF
V: TRBV10-3
J: TRBJ1-1
size: -
D: -

DNA: TGCGCCAGCAGCTTGGCCATGGAGACCCAGTACTTC
CDR3: CASSLAMETQYF
V: TRBV5-1
J: TRBJ2-5
size: once
D: -

DNA: TGTGCCAGCAGCCCCGGGACTAACTATGGCTACACCTTC
CDR3: CASSPGTNYGYTF
V: TRBV13
J: TRBJ1-2
size: -
D: -

DNA: TGTGCCAGCAGCTTAGGTGTGACGGATGGAGAGACCCAGTACTTC
CDR3: CASSLGVTDGETQYF
V: TRBV7-9
J: TRBJ2-5
size: -
D: -

DNA: TGTGCCAGCAGAACCCCCGGGACTAGTCCCATTCAGTACTTC
CDR3: CASRTPGTSPIQYF
V: TRBV27
J: TRBJ2-4
size: -
D: TRBD2

DNA: TGCGCCAGCAGCTTGGATGTGAACACCGGGGAGCTGTTTTTT
CDR3: CASSLDVNTGELFF
V: TRBV5-1
J: TRBJ2-2
size: -
D: -

DNA: TGTGCCAGCAGTGAAGAAACAGGGATAAGCAATCAGCCCCAGCATTTT
CDR3: CASSEETGISNQPQHF
V: TRBV6-1
J: TRBJ1-5
size: -
D: -

DNA: TGTGCCAGCAGCTTAAATAGCCACAGCAACACCGGGGAGCTGTTTTTT
CDR3: CASSLNSHSNTGELFF
V: TRBV7-3
J: TRBJ2-2
size: once
D: -

DNA: TGTGCCAGCAGGATTGGACTAGCGGGATCAGGTGAGCAGTTCTTC
CDR3: CASRIGLAGSGEQFF
V: TRBV2
J: TRBJ2-1
size: -
D: TRBD2

DNA: TGTGCCAGCAGCTTAGGGTCCAACTATGGCTACACCTTC
CDR3: CASSLGSNYGYTF
V: TRBV13
J: TRBJ1-2
size: -
D: -

DNA: TGTGCCAGCAGCCAAGTTGGAGCAGGCACGTACCAAGAGACCCAGTACTTC
CDR3: CASSQVGAGTYQETQYF
V: TRBV4-2
J: TRBJ2-5
size: -
D: -

DNA: TGCGCCAGCAGCCCACGACAGGGGGCGACCGAGACCCAGTACTTC
CDR3: CASSPRQGATETQYF
V: TRBV4-1
J: TRBJ2-5
size: -
D: TRBD1

DNA: TGTGCCAGCAGCGTAGGAACAGATCCTATACCTGGAAACACCATATATTTT
CDR3: CASSVGTDPIPGNTIYF
V: TRBV9
J: TRBJ1-3
size: -
D: -

DNA: TGTGCCAGCAGTGAAAGGACAGTGTATAGCAATCAGCCCCAGCATTTT
CDR3: CASSERTVYSNQPQHF
V: TRBV28
J: TRBJ1-5
size: -
D: -

DNA: TGTGCCAGCAGCCCCCACCTCCGTGGGGACACCGGGGAGCTGTTTTTT
CDR3: CASSPHLRGDTGELFF
V: TRBV4-2
J: TRBJ2-2
size: -
D: -

DNA: TGTGCCAGCAGCCTCCTAGCGGGGGGTTCGAACACCGGGGAGCTGTTTTTT
CDR3: CASSLLAGGSNTGELFF
V: TRBV7-3
J: TRBJ2-2
size: -
D: TRBD2

DNA: TGCAGCGTACTACAGGGAGCTGAAAAACTGTTTTTT
CDR3: CSVLQGAEKLFF
V: TRBV29-1
J: TRBJ1-4
size: -
D: -

DNA: TGTGCCAGCAGTTCCGACGTCACACTCCACTTT
CDR3: CASSSDVTLHF
V: TRBV6-5
J: TRBJ1-6
size: -
D: -

DNA: TGTGCCAGCAGCTCCACTTACGGGACCCAGTACTTC
CDR3: CASSSTYGTQYF
V: TRBV13
J: TRBJ2-5
size: -
D: -

DNA: TGTGCCAGCTCACCACTAGACTACTCCTACGAGCAGTACTTC
CDR3: CASSPLDYSYEQYF
V: TRBV18
J: TRBJ2-7
size: -
D: -

DNA: TGTGCCCTCCAGCGGGAGCCCTACAATGAGCAGTTCTTC
CDR3: CALQREPYNEQFF
V: TRBV10-3
J: TRBJ2-1
size: -
D: TRBD2

DNA: TGCGCCAGCAGCTTGGACAGGAACACTGAAGCTTTCTTT
CDR3: CASSLDRNTEAFF
V: TRBV5-1
J: TRBJ1-1
size: -
D: -

DNA: TGTGCCAGCAGTTTATCGGGTTCCAATGAGCAGTTCTTC
CDR3: CASSLSGSNEQFF
V: TRBV27
J: TRBJ2-1
size: once
D: -

DNA: TGTGCCAGGACCCATCCTTCGATTGGGCGGATGAACACTGAAGCTTTCTTT
CDR3: CARTHPSIGRMNTEAFF
V: TRBV18
J: TRBJ1-1
size: once
D: -

DNA: TGTGCCAGCAGCACGGGTCTCTCTGGAAACACCATATATTTT
CDR3: CASSTGLSGNTIYF
V: TRBV5-4
J: TRBJ1-3
size: -
D: -

DNA: TGTGCCAGCACTGGAAGCCCCCCTCACATTCAGTACTTC
CDR3: CASTGSPPHIQYF
V: TRBV2
J: TRBJ2-4
size: -
D: -

DNA: TGCGCCAGCAGCTTGCACTCAACATACATGAACACTGAAGCTTTCTTT
CDR3: CASSLHSTYMNTEAFF
V: TRBV5-1
J: TRBJ1-1
size: -
D: -

DNA: TGTGCCAGCAGCCGTCACCGGGAATCCTACGAGCAGTACTTC
CDR3: CASSRHRESYEQYF
V: TRBV7-8
J: TRBJ2-7
size: -
D: -

DNA: TGTGCCAGCAGCCGGGACTCAACAGATACGCAGTATTTT
CDR3: CASSRDSTDTQYF
V: TRBV2
J: TRBJ2-3
size: -
D: -